Shown below are 29 T cell receptor beta chains from a single sample sequenced in a study of spatial heterogeneity in lung cancer. Antigens for these TCRs are unknown. Time point of the sample: sample taken at primary tumor resection. Study findings and constraints: Mutation tallies in tumors tracked expanded intratumoral alpha and beta TCR counts.

Using its own MiXCR run on the 5' RACE reads, TCRdb lists one record per CDR3 protein. This table has some 15,000 distinct CDR3 sequences, around 5% appearing once. The starting material was lung tumor tissue, obtained at surgery. These receptors were collected from a female donor with early-stage non-small cell lung cancer.

This clonotype is medium-sized within its sample. CDR3 amino acids: CASSQGTGLRWSGYTF. The CDR3 bases are TGTGCCAGCAGCCAAGGGACAGGGTTACGATGGTCGGGCTACACCTTC. The chain recombines TRBV11-2 with TRBJ1-2, with 9 positions matching TRBD1. The CDR3 has 16 amino acids. Germline assignment: CDR1 SGHAT and CDR2 FQNNGV. V trimming: 5 bases; J trimming: 8 bases; junction bases outside the gene matches: 15.

This clonotype has at least ten counts. CDR3 sequence: CATSREYGPAQYGYTF. For the CDR3, the DNA is TGTGCCACCAGCAGAGAGTACGGGCCCGCCCAGTATGGCTACACCTTC. This sequence joins TRBV15 and TRBJ1-2; no clear D gene. CDR1 is LNHNV, CDR2 YYDKDF, per germline (reference sequence). The CDR3 has 16 residues. Trimming took 0 bases from V and 5 from J, leaving 16 bases between them.

This clonotype has a count of ten or more. The V call is TRBV11-2, the J call TRBJ2-3; maybe TRBD2 (5 bases). This CDR3 is built from 13 residues. Trimming removed 4 bases from V and 8 bases from J, with 13 bases in between. Germline V lookup: CDR1 SGHAT, CDR2 FQNNGV. As DNA, the CDR3 is TGTGCCAGCAGCTCCCCCCCAAGCGGTACGCAGTATTTT. The encoded protein is CASSSPPSGTQYF.

This clonotype was seen ten or more times. This chain links TRBV29-1 with TRBJ1-2; 7 bases fit TRBD1. The germline V gene encodes CDR1 SQVTM and CDR2 ANQGSEA. This CDR3 is built from 13 residues. Trimming removed 3 bases from V and 2 bases from J; junction bases left unmatched: 3. The CDR3 here is CSVEAGGNYGYTF. CDR3 bases: TGCAGCGTTGAGGCAGGGGGAAACTATGGCTACACCTTC.

This clonotype was observed at least ten times. V and J are TRBV10-3 and TRBJ1-3; D may be TRBD1 (6 bases). CDR3 length equals 15 residues. Germline loops: CDR1 ENHRY, CDR2 SYGVKD. The V gene lost 10 bases and the J gene lost 1 base, with 17 bases spanning the gap. CDR3 nucleotide sequence: TGTGCCACCAGGGGAGGGCAAGGGTCTGGAAACACCATATATTTT. As protein: CATRGGQGSGNTIYF.

There are many counts of this clonotype. The chain couples TRBV20-1 to TRBJ2-1; 9 bases are a match to TRBD2. The trim removed 3 bases at V and 1 base at J, leaving 13 bases unmatched. Germline assignment: CDR1 DFQATT and CDR2 SNEGSKA (reference sequence). The CDR3 is 18 residues long. CDR3 in DNA: TGCAGTGCTAGGGGAGTCCCAGGGGGACTAGCATCCTACAATGAGCAGTTCTTC. Its translation is CSARGVPGGLASYNEQFF.

This clonotype was recorded many times. The rearrangement uses TRBV5-6 and TRBJ1-4; 7 bases are a match to TRBD1. V trimming: 4 bases; J trimming: 3 bases; junction bases outside the gene matches: 9. CDR1 and CDR2 from the germline V gene are SGHDT and YYEEEE. The CDR3 extends over 16 amino acids. This chain's CDR3 is CASSTPRDRPNEKLFF. The CDR3, as DNA: TGTGCCAGCAGCACTCCCCGGGACAGACCTAATGAAAAACTGTTTTTT.

This clonotype was counted many times. This chain links TRBV20-1 with TRBJ2-7; D possibly uses TRBD1 or TRBD2 (5 bases each). The CDR3 runs 16 residues. Germline V lookup: CDR1 DFQATT, CDR2 SNEGSKA (reference sequence). Deletions cut 3 bases from V and 0 bases from J, with 18 bases between. CDR3 in DNA: TGCAGTGCTAGTGGGGGTCCGGGATCCTACTCCTACGAGCAGTACTTC. Translating it yields CSASGGPGSYSYEQYF.

This clonotype was seen at least ten times. The genes are TRBV6-2 or TRBV6-3 and TRBJ2-6; no reliable D call. The V gene lost 7 bases and the J gene lost 4 bases, with 14 bases spanning the gap. Germline V lookup: CDR1 MNHEY, CDR2 SVGEGT. CDR3 length: 15 amino acids. CDR3 sequence: CASTPKVAGANVLTF. Written as DNA, the CDR3 is TGTGCCAGCACCCCAAAGGTGGCCGGGGCCAACGTCCTGACTTTC.

This clonotype is classed as medium-sized. The rearrangement joins TRBV6-6 to TRBJ1-5; no definite D call. The V end was cut by 5 bases, the J end by 2 bases, with 10 bases between. CDR1 is MNHNY, CDR2 SVGAGI, per germline (reference sequence). The CDR3 loop spans 14 amino acids. The CDR3 DNA reads TGTGCCAGCAGTCCCGGACTCGGCAATCAGCCCCAGCATTTT. Translation: CASSPGLGNQPQHF.

This clonotype occurred many times. The genes are TRBV27 and TRBJ1-2; D not resolved. This CDR3 spans 11 amino acids. From germline, CDR1 is MNHEY and CDR2 SMNVEV (reference sequence). V was cut by 8 bases and J by 4 bases, with 8 bases left in between. The CDR3 is CASGQIYGYTF. The CDR3 DNA sequence: TGTGCCAGCGGCCAGATCTATGGCTACACCTTC.

This chain connects TRBV20-1 to TRBJ1-5; 10 positions match TRBD1. Germline CDR1 is DFQATT and CDR2 is SNEGSKA (reference sequence). V shed 5 bases, J shed 7 bases, and the junction held 11 bases outside the gene matches. The CDR3 consists of 15 residues. This chain's CDR3 is CSALRTGGLVQPQHF. CDR3 DNA: TGCAGTGCTTTAAGGACAGGGGGTTTAGTACAGCCCCAGCATTTT.

This clonotype was detected many times. This chain links TRBV20-1 with TRBJ2-5, with D unresolved. The germline V gene encodes CDR1 DFQATT and CDR2 SNEGSKA (reference sequence). This CDR3 has 13 amino acids. Trimming took off 4 bases at V and 4 bases at J, with 13 bases between the two ends. The chain's CDR3 is CSATDNPGETQYF. CDR3 nucleotides: TGCAGTGCTACCGACAACCCCGGAGAGACCCAGTACTTC.

This clonotype is termed medium-sized. The rearrangement uses TRBV20-1 and TRBJ2-7; TRBD1 might be the D (6 bases). The length of the CDR3 is 15 residues. Germline V gives CDR1 DFQATT, CDR2 SNEGSKA (reference sequence). The V end lost 2 bases, the J end lost 2 bases, and 16 bases lay between the germline ends. This chain's CDR3 is CSARNRDKGTYEQYF. The CDR3 DNA is TGCAGTGCTAGAAACCGGGACAAGGGTACCTACGAGCAGTACTTC.

This clonotype was seen ten or more times. V usage is TRBV20-1 and J usage is TRBJ2-1; 11 positions match TRBD2. Per the germline V gene, CDR1 is DFQATT and CDR2 is SNEGSKA (reference sequence). CDR3 length equals 16 residues. V was clipped by 2 bases and J by 2 bases; unmatched bases: 5. CDR3 sequence (DNA): TGCAGTGCTAGACCCGTGACTAGCGGGGCCTACAATGAGCAGTTCTTC. This encodes CSARPVTSGAYNEQFF.

This clonotype was seen repeatedly, ten times or more. The gene calls are TRBV6-5 and TRBJ2-2; TRBD2 matches 11 bases. CDR3 size: 15 residues. The junction had 7 bases not matched to a gene; V was cut back by 6 bases and J by 7 bases. Germline values: CDR1 MNHEY, CDR2 SVGAGI. CDR3 DNA sequence: TGTGCCAGCAGAGTAGCGGGGGGGCCCGACGGGGAGCTGTTTTTT. It specifies CASRVAGGPDGELFF.

This clonotype has at least ten counts. The J gene is TRBJ2-2, the V gene TRBV12-3 or TRBV12-4; 8 bases are a match to TRBD2. V shed 6 bases, J shed 3 bases, and the junction held 9 bases outside the gene matches. There are 16 residues in the CDR3. This chain's CDR3 is CASSRGTGGYTGELFF. The CDR3 DNA reads as TGTGCCAGCAGCAGAGGGACGGGGGGGTACACCGGGGAGCTGTTTTTT.

The chain has TRBV7-2 and TRBJ2-1; D might be TRBD2 (6 bases). The V end was cut by 5 bases, the J end by 6 bases, with 17 bases between. CDR3 length: 15 amino acids. In germline, CDR1 is SGHTA, CDR2 FQGNSA. This CDR3 is CASSLGGITPNEQFF. CDR3 sequence (DNA): TGTGCCAGCAGCCTGGGGGGTATAACCCCCAATGAGCAGTTCTTC.

This clonotype was recorded a few times. The rearrangement links TRBV28 to TRBJ1-5; the D is unclear. Between the trimmed V and J ends, which lost 4 bases and 5 bases, there was a span of 15 bases. Germline values: CDR1 MDHEN, CDR2 SYDVKM. CDR3 length: 15 amino acids. The CDR3 DNA reads TGTGCCAGCAGTTCTAAAAGATTTTTGGATCAGCCCCAGCATTTT. Translating gives CASSSKRFLDQPQHF.

This clonotype came up many times. Here the CDR3 DNA reads TGTGCCAGTAGTATTTTCAGGTCTGGCGGCTACACCTTC. It translates to CASSIFRSGGYTF. The chain is built from TRBV19 and TRBJ1-2; D ambiguous. Trimming shortened V by 3 bases and J by 8 bases, and 13 bases separated the two germline ends. Germline assignment: CDR1 LNHDA and CDR2 SQIVND (reference sequence). This CDR3 contains 13 residues.

This clonotype appeared a few times. Here the CDR3 DNA reads TGTGCCAGCAGCTCGACGGTAGTGAACACTGAAGCTTTCTTT. It is translated as CASSSTVVNTEAFF. The rearrangement joins TRBV7-1 to TRBJ1-1; D unresolved. TRBV7-1 is flagged as an ORF with uncertain function. Trimming took off 3 bases at V and 0 bases at J, with 8 bases between the two ends. There are 14 residues in the CDR3.

This clonotype was observed at least ten times. The chain combines TRBV3-1 with TRBJ2-3; D is undetermined. Trimming cost V 1 base and J 2 bases, with 16 bases left between them. The CDR3 length is 17 residues. Germline values: CDR1 LGHDT, CDR2 YNNKEL (reference sequence). CDR3 sequence: CASSQGARRAPTDTQYF. The CDR3 nucleotides are TGTGCCAGCAGCCAAGGGGCTCGACGGGCCCCCACAGATACGCAGTATTTT.

Ten or more counts support this clonotype. This chain links TRBV30 with TRBJ2-1; 9 bases are a match to TRBD2. V lost 5 bases to trimming and J lost 3 bases; unmatched junction nucleotides: 17. Germline values: CDR1 GTSNPN, CDR2 SVGIG (reference sequence). The CDR3 extends over 18 amino acids. CDR3 sequence reads: CAWARGSGGGASYNEQFF. CDR3 DNA sequence: TGTGCCTGGGCCCGGGGTAGCGGCGGGGGGGCCAGCTACAATGAGCAGTTCTTC.

Many counts were recorded for this clonotype. The CDR3 protein is CASSQGGRTDTQYF. The CDR3 nucleotides read TGCGCCAGCAGCCAAGGTGGCCGAACAGATACGCAGTATTTT. This chain joins TRBV4-3 and TRBJ2-3; D gene unclear. Germline CDR1 is LGHNA and CDR2 is YSLEER. CDR3 length: 14 amino acids. Trimming left V 1 base short and J 3 bases short, with 8 bases between.

This clonotype was detected many times. The rearrangement joins TRBV5-1 to TRBJ1-2; no clear D gene. This CDR3 has 16 residues. Germline CDR1 SGHRS, CDR2 YFSETQ. V gave up 4 bases and J gave up 3 bases, with 19 bases separating them. CDR3 region: CASSLELRTEYYGYTF. The DNA for the CDR3 is TGCGCCAGCAGCCTCGAACTTCGGACGGAATACTATGGCTACACCTTC.

This clonotype was seen repeatedly, ten times or more. J is TRBJ1-1 and V is TRBV6-5, with a possible D match to TRBD1 (5 bases). Germline lookup yields CDR1 MNHEY and CDR2 SVGAGI. V was shortened by 7 bases and J by 0 bases, with 12 bases between the two germline ends. The CDR3 extends over 14 amino acids. Written as DNA, the CDR3 is TGTGCCAGCACCCGGGACGGGATGAACACTGAAGCTTTCTTT. It encodes CASTRDGMNTEAFF.

This clonotype was seen many times. The chain is built from TRBV29-1 and TRBJ1-2; D possibly corresponds to TRBD1 (6 bases). Germline-derived CDR1 and CDR2 are SQVTM and ANQGSEA. The CDR3 loop spans 16 amino acids. V was cut by 7 bases and J by 3 bases, with 24 bases left in between. The CDR3 coding sequence is TGCAGCGCTACGGGGACACCAGGCAGGAGGGACTATGGCTACACCTTC. Protein sequence: CSATGTPGRRDYGYTF.

This clonotype has ten or more counts. This chain connects TRBV20-1 to TRBJ2-1, with 7 bases aligning to TRBD2. CDR3 length: 14 residues. V was clipped by 2 bases and J by 4 bases; unmatched bases: 5. Germline assignment: CDR1 DFQATT and CDR2 SNEGSKA (reference sequence). In DNA, the CDR3 is TGCAGTGCTAGAAAAGCGGGACTTTACAATGAGCAGTTCTTC. Amino acid sequence: CSARKAGLYNEQFF.

This clonotype was counted many times. The chain joins TRBV7-6 to TRBJ2-2; 8 nucleotides match TRBD2. Losses at the gene ends were 2 bases for V and 3 bases for J; bases not matched to a gene: 2. CDR3 length: 15 residues. Germline V gene data show CDR1 as SGHVS and CDR2 as FNYEAQ. In DNA, the CDR3 is TGTGCCAGCAGCTTATTCGGGGGGGACACCGGGGAGCTGTTTTTT. Its protein is CASSLFGGDTGELFF.